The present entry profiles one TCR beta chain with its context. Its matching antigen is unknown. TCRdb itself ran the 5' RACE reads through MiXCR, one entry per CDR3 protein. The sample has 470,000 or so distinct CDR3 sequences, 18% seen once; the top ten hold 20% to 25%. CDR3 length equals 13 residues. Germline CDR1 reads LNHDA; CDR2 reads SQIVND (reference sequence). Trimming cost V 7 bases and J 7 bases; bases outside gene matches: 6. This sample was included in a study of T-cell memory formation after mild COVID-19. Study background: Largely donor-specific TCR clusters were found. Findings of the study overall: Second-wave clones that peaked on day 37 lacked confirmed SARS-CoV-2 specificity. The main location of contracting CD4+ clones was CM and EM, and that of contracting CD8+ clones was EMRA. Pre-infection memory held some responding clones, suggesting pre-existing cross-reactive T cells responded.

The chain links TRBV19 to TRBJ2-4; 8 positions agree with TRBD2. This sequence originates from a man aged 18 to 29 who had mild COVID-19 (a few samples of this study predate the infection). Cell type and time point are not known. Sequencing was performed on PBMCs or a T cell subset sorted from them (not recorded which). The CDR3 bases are TGTGCCAGTATAGCGGGGAATGAGAACATTCAGTACTTC. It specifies CASIAGNENIQYF.